A single sample gave rise to the 7 T cell receptor beta chains below, sequenced in a study of T cells in Graves' hyperthyroidism and ophthalmopathy. Amplified TCR beta CDR3 regions came from RNA transcripts. Primed by the HTBI set, a first-round RT-PCR was run on the TCR CDR3. TCRdb reprocessed the multiplex PCR reads with MiXCR, giving one entry per CDR3 protein. The data contain about 640,000 distinct CDR3 sequences, about 15% of them seen just once; the ten biggest clones take up around an eighth. Sequences were obtained from blood. These TCRs come from a woman aged 45-65 years with Graves' ophthalmopathy.

This clonotype was picked up a small number of times. The CDR3 DNA is TGTGCCAGCAGCGTTATCCCGTCGGTCACCGGGGAGCTGTTTTTT. This translates into CASSVIPSVTGELFF. This sequence joins TRBV9 and TRBJ2-2; D uncertain. The CDR3 has 15 amino acids. CDR1 is SGDLS, CDR2 YYNGEE, per germline. V lost 2 bases and J 4 bases, leaving 12 bases between the germline ends.

The chain carries TRBV7-9 and TRBJ2-5; D is possibly TRBD2 (5 bases). The CDR3 totals 14 residues. The V gene lost 5 bases and the J gene lost 1 base, with 11 bases spanning the gap. CDR1 and CDR2 from the germline V gene are SEHNR and FQNEAQ (reference sequence). The CDR3 protein is CASSLRDSQETQYF. The CDR3 DNA is TGTGCCAGCAGCCTCCGGGATTCCCAAGAGACCCAGTACTTC. Full variable domain (remainder filled in from reference TRBV7-9 and TRBJ2-5): DTGVSQNPRHKITKRGQNVTFRCDPISEHNRLYWYRQTLGQGPEFLTYFQNEAQLEKSRLLSDRFSAERPKGSFSTLEIQRTEQGDSAMYLCASSLRDSQETQYFGPGTRLLVL.

There are many counts of this clonotype. J is TRBJ2-3 and V is TRBV2, with 7 bases fitting TRBD1. The CDR3 runs to 16 residues. Germline-derived CDR1 and CDR2 are SNHLY and FYNNEI. V gave up 6 bases and J gave up 0 bases; unmatched junction bases: 9. CDR3 sequence (DNA): TGTGCCAGCAGCGTAGGGGGCCGAACTAGCACAGATACGCAGTATTTT. Protein: CASSVGGRTSTDTQYF.

This clonotype came up a few times. This rearrangement joins TRBV7-2 to TRBJ2-2; D not certain. The ends were cut back, 3 bases at V and 7 bases at J, with 24 bases in the middle. This CDR3 is 18 amino acids long. The germline CDR1 and CDR2 sequences are SGHTA and FQGNSA. The CDR3 nucleotides read TGTGCCAGCAGCTTTCTGGCCCTGGGCCCCCGGATGGTCGGGGAGCTGTTTTTT. Its protein product is CASSFLALGPRMVGELFF.

In its sample, this clonotype was seen many times. This chain uses TRBV29-1 with TRBJ2-7, with 8 bases aligning to TRBD1. Germline V gene lookup returns CDR1 SQVTM and CDR2 ANQGSEA. Trimming cost V 5 bases and J 1 base; bases outside gene matches: 7. CDR3 length equals 14 residues. CDR3 nucleotides: TGCAGCGTTTTAAACAGGGGGTGGTCCTACGAGCAGTACTTC. As protein: CSVLNRGWSYEQYF.

There are a few counts of this clonotype. This rearrangement joins TRBV7-2 to TRBJ1-3, with TRBD1 identical over 7 bases. The germline V gene has CDR1 SGHTA and CDR2 FQGNSA. The length of the CDR3 is 13 residues. V was pared by 2 bases and J by 9 bases, with 4 bases of the junction left unmatched. CDR3 DNA: TGTGCCAGCAGCTTAAGGGGGCGAGCCACCATATATTTT. This translates into CASSLRGRATIYF.

The table lists this clonotype with many counts. The genes are TRBV11-3 and TRBJ2-3; 8 nucleotides line up with TRBD2. The CDR3 totals 17 residues. In germline, CDR1 is SGHNT, CDR2 YENEEA. Germline trimming cut 5 bases from V and 1 base from J; bases unmatched to any gene: 11. The CDR3 DNA reads TGTGCCAGCAGCCCAGACGGGGGGGGAATCGGCACAGATACGCAGTATTTT. As protein: CASSPDGGGIGTDTQYF.